The 2 T cell receptor beta chains given below trace back to one sample, sequenced in a study of graft-versus-host responses after intestinal transplantation. Some clones are missing from TCRdb's copy, which holds only in-frame ones; the method was immunoSEQ multiplex PCR. The top ten clones hold about 0.07% of a sample with some 100,000 clones, 85% to 95% of them seen once. These receptors' targets are unknown. The specimen comprised unstimulated CD8+ T cells sorted from spleen or lymph node cells, sampled before transplant. These receptors came from a human donor who was the organ donor for an intestinal transplant.

The genes are TRBV7-6 and TRBJ2-5; 12 nucleotides match TRBD2. This CDR3 region has 17 residues. V lost 4 bases and J lost 0; bases outside the gene matches: 6. Germline CDR1 is SGHVS and CDR2 is FNYEAQ. CDR3 coding DNA: TGTGCCAGCAGCTACCACCGGACTAGCGGGGACCAAGAGACCCAGTACTTC. Its translation is CASSYHRTSGDQETQYF.

The V gene is TRBV7-9, the J gene TRBJ2-1; 8 bases are shared with TRBD2. Per germline, CDR1 SEHNR and CDR2 FQNEAQ (reference sequence). After removal of 1 base from V and 0 bases from J, the junction contained 2 bases not matched to a gene. This CDR3 is 16 amino acids long. CDR3 amino acids: CASSLVGTSSYNEQFF. The CDR3 DNA follows: TGTGCCAGCAGCTTAGTCGGGACTAGCTCCTACAATGAGCAGTTCTTC.